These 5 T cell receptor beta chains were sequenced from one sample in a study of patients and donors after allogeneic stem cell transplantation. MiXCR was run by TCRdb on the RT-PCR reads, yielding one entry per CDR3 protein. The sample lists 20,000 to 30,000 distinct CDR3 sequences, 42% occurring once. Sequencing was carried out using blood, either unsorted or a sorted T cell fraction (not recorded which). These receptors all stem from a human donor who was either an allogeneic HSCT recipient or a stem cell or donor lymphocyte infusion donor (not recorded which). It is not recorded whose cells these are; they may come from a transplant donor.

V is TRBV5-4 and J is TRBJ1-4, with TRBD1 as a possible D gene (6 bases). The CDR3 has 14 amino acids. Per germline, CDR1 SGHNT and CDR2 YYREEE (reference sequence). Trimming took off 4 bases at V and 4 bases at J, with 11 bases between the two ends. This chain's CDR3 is CASSPDRRNEKLFF. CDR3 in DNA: TGTGCCAGCAGCCCAGACAGGCGTAATGAAAAACTGTTTTTT.

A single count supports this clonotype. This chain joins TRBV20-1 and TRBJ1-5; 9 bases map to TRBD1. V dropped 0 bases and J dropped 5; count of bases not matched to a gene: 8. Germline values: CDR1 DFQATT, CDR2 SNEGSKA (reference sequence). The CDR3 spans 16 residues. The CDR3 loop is CSARDAGTGRYQPQHF. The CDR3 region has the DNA TGCAGTGCTAGAGATGCAGGGACAGGGCGATATCAGCCCCAGCATTTT.

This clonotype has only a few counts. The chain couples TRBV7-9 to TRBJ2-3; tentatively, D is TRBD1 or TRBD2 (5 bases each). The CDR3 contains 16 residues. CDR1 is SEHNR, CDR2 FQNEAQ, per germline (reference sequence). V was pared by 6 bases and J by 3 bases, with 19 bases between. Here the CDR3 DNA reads TGTGCCAGCAGAGAGAACCGGGACGGAGTTACAGATACGCAGTATTTT. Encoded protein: CASRENRDGVTDTQYF.

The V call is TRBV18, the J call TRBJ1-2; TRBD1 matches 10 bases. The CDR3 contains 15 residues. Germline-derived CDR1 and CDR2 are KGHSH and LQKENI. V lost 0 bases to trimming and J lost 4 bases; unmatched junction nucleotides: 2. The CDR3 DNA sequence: TGTGCCAGCTCACCACCCGGGACAGGGGCCTATGGCTACACCTTC. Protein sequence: CASSPPGTGAYGYTF.

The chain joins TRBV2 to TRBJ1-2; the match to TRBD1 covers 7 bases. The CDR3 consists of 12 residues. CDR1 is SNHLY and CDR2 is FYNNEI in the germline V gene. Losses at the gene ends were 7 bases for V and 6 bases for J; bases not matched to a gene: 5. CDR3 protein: CASMTGSHGYTF. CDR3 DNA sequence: TGTGCCAGCATGACAGGGTCCCATGGCTACACCTTC. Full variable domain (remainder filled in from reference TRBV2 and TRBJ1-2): EPEVTQTPSHQVTQMGQEVILRCVPISNHLYFYWYRQILGQKVEFLVSFYNNEISEKSEIFDDQFSVERPDGSNFTLKIRSTKLEDSAMYFCASMTGSHGYTFGSGTRLTVV.